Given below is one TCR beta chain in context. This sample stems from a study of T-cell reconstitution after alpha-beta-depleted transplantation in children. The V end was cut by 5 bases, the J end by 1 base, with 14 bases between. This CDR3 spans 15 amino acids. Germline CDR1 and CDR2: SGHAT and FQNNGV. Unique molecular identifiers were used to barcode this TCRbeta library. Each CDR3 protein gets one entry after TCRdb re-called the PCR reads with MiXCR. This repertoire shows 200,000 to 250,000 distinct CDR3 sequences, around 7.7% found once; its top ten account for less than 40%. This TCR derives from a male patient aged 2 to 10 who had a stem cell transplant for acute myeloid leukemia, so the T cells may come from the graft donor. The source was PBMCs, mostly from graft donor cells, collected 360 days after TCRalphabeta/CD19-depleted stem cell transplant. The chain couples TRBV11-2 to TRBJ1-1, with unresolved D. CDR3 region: CASSAHTASNTEAFF. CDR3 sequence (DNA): TGTGCCAGCAGCGCCCATACAGCGTCGAACACTGAAGCTTTCTTT.